The 4 T cell receptor beta chains listed next were all sequenced from one sample in a study of blood T cells in healthy people across ages. A second PCR, run for roughly 7 to 12 cycles, used a sample-barcoded 5' primer plus a J-beta primer mix. Using its own MiXCR run on the 5' RACE reads, TCRdb lists one record per CDR3 protein. The sample comprises some 1 million distinct CDR3 sequences, more than 35% of which are singletons, and approximately 17% rests with the top ten. The sequenced material came from blood. These receptors originate from a woman aged 55-69 years in good health.

This clonotype was seen a few times. The chain links TRBV27 to TRBJ2-5, with 9 bases fitting TRBD1. The CDR3 spans 14 residues. Germline lookup yields CDR1 MNHEY and CDR2 SMNVEV (reference sequence). The J segment lost 4 bases and the V segment lost 6 bases, leaving 6 bases of the junction unmatched. Here the CDR3 reads CASRAQGARETQYF. The CDR3 coding sequence is TGTGCCAGCAGGGCACAGGGGGCGCGAGAGACCCAGTACTTC.

Notes on this clonotype: A much bigger clone sits one base away, suggesting this may be a read error. CDR3 region: CSVAGTGSSLEAQYF. Here the CDR3 DNA reads TGCAGCGTTGCCGGGACAGGGTCGTCGTTAGAGGCCCAGTACTTC. This chain links TRBV29-1 with TRBJ2-5, with 9 bases aligning to TRBD1. CDR1 is SQVTM, CDR2 ANQGSEA, per germline. The CDR3 has 15 residues.

The V call is TRBV5-1, the J call TRBJ1-2; TRBD1 agrees at 8 bases. Germline V lookup: CDR1 SGHRS, CDR2 YFSETQ. The CDR3 runs to 15 residues. With V trimmed by 0 bases and J by 6 bases, 7 bases remained unmatched. CDR3 bases: TGCGCCAGCAGCTTGGTAGACTCGACAGGGGATGGCTACACCTTC. Translating gives CASSLVDSTGDGYTF.

This clonotype appeared a few times. This chain connects TRBV27 to TRBJ1-2; D remains unclear. V dropped 10 bases and J dropped 0 bases, with 6 bases sitting between them. This CDR3 comprises 11 residues. The germline V gene has CDR1 MNHEY and CDR2 SMNVEV (reference sequence). The CDR3: CATGTNYGYTF. The DNA of the CDR3 is TGTGCCACCGGTACTAACTATGGCTACACCTTC.